This record concerns one T cell receptor beta chain sequence. The CDR3 runs to 16 residues. Trimming removed 4 bases from V and 7 bases from J; junction bases left unmatched: 15. This sample was included in a study of shared clonotypes between healthy human individuals. Clones were sequenced by immunoSEQ multiplex PCR, and TCRdb holds only the in-frame ones, with some missing. Among over a million clones listed, around 98% were seen once. Sequenced sample: naive CD4+ T cells sorted from blood. Subset meaning: CD45RA+ positively selected. The chain links TRBV5-3 to TRBJ1-2; 8 bases line up with TRBD1. TRBV5-3 is an open reading frame whose function is uncertain. This TCR was sampled from a young man in good health. CDR3 region: CARSRLRDRKIGGYTF. In nucleotides, the CDR3 is TGTGCCAGAAGCCGCCTCCGGGACAGGAAAATCGGTGGCTACACCTTC.